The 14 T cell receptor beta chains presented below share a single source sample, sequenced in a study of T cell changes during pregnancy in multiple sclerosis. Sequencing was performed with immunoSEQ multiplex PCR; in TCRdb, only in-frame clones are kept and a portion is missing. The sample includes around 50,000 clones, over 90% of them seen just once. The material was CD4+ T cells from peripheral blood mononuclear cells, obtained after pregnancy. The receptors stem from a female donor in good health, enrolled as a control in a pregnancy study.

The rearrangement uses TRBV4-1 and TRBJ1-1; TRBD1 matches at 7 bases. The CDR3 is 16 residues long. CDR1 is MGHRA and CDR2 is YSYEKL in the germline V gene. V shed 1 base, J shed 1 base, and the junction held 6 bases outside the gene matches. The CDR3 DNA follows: TGCGCCAGCAGCCAAGGACAGGGAGGATGGAACACTGAAGCTTTCTTT. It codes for CASSQGQGGWNTEAFF.

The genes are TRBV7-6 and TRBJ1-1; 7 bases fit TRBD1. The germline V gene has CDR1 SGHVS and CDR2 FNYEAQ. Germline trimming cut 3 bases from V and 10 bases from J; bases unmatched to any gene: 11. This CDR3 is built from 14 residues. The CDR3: CASSLGGQALSAFF. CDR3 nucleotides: TGTGCCAGCAGCTTGGGAGGACAGGCCCTATCAGCTTTCTTT.

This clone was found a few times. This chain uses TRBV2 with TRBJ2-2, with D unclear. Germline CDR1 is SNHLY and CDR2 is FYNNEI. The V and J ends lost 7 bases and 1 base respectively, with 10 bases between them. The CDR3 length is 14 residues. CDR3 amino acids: CASKERQNTGELFF. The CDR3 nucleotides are TGTGCCAGCAAAGAAAGACAGAACACCGGGGAGCTGTTTTTT.

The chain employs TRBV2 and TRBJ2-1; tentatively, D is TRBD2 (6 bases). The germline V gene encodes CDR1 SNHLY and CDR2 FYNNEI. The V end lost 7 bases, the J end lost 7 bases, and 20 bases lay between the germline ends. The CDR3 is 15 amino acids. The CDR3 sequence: CASTSGTGRGNEQFF. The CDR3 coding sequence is TGTGCCAGCACCTCCGGGACTGGAAGGGGTAATGAGCAGTTCTTC.

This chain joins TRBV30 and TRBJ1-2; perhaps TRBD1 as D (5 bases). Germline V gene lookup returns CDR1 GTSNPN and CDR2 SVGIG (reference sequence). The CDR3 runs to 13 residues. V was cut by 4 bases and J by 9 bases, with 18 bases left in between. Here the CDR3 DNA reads TGTGCCTGGAATAGACAGTCGCCAGGTAGCTACACCTTC. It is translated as CAWNRQSPGSYTF. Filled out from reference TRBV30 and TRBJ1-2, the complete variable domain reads SQTIHQWPATLVQPVGSPLSLECTVEGTSNPNLYWYRQAAGRGLQLLFYSVGIGQISSEVPQNLSASRPQDRQFILSSKKLLLSDSGFYLCAWNRQSPGSYTFGSGTRLTVV.

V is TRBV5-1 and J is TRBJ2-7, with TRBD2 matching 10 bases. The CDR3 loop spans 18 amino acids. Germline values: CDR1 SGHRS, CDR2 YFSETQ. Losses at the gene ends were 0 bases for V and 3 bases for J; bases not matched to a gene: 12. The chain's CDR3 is CASSLVSLAGALSYEQYF. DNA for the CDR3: TGCGCCAGCAGCTTGGTAAGCCTAGCGGGAGCCCTCAGCTACGAGCAGTACTTC.

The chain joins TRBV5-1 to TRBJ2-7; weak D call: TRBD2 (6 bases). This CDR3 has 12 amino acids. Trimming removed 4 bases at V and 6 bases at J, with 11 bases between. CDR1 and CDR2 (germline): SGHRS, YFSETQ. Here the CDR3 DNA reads TGCGCCAGCAGCCCCTGGGGAGGCGAGCAGTACTTC. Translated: CASSPWGGEQYF. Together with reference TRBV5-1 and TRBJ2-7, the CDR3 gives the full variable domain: KAGVTQTPRYLIKTRGQQVTLSCSPISGHRSVSWYQQTPGQGLQFLFEYFSETQRNKGNFPGRFSGRQFSNSRSEMNVSTLELGDSALYLCASSPWGGEQYFGPGTRLTVT.

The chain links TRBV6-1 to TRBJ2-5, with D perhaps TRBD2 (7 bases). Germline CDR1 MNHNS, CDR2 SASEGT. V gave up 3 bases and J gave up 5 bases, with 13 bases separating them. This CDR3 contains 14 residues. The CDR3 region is CASSEQRGGETQYF. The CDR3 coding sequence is TGTGCCAGCAGTGAGCAGAGGGGGGGGGAGACCCAGTACTTC.

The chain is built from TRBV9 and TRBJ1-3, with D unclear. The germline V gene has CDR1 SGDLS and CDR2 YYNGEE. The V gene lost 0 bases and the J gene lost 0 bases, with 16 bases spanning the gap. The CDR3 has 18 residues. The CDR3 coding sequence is TGTGCCAGCAGCGTAGATTTTCGGGGTGGAACCTCTGGAAACACCATATATTTT. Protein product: CASSVDFRGGTSGNTIYF.

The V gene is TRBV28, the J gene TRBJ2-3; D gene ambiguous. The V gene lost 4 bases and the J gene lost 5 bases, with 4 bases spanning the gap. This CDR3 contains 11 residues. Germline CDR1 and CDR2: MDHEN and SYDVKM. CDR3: CASSSRDTQYF. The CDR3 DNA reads TGTGCCAGCAGTTCTAGAGATACGCAGTATTTT.

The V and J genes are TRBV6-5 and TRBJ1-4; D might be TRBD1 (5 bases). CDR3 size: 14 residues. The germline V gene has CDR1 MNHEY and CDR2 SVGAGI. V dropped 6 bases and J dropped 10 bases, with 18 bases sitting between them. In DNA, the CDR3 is TGTGCCAGCAGGGGAGGGCGAGGGGTAGGAAAACTGTTTTTT. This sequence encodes CASRGGRGVGKLFF.

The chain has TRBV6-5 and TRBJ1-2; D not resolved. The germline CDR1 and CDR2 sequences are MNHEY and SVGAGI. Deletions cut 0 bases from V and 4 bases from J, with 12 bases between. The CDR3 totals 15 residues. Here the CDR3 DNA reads TGTGCCAGCAGTTACTCGATGACGGAGGGCTATGGCTACACCTTC. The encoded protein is CASSYSMTEGYGYTF.

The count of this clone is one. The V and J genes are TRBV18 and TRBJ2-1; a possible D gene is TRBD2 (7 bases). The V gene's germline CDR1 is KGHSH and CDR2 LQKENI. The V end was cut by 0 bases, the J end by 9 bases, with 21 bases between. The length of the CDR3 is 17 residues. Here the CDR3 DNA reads TGTGCCAGCTCACCACCTTCTCTACAGGGAGGGACGGCTGAGCAGTTCTTC. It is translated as CASSPPSLQGGTAEQFF.

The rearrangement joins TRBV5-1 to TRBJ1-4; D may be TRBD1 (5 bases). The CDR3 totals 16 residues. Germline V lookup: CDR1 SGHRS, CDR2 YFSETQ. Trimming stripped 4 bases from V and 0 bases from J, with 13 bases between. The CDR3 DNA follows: TGCGCCAGCAGCCCCCGCGGGGGTGCAACTAATGAAAAACTGTTTTTT. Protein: CASSPRGGATNEKLFF.